These 25 T cell receptor beta chains were all obtained from the same sample, sequenced in a study of blood T cell repertoires in COVID-19. Here immunoSEQ multiplex PCR was the method, and the copy in TCRdb shows in-frame clones only, minus some. The sample contains roughly 180,000 clones, about four fifths of which appear only once. The sample consisted of peripheral blood. The receptors were gathered from an older woman with COVID-19, enrolled during active disease.

V usage is TRBV11-2 and J usage is TRBJ2-7; 14 positions agree with TRBD2. The germline V gene has CDR1 SGHAT and CDR2 FQNNGV. V lost 5 bases, J lost 4 bases, and 13 bases stayed unmatched. The CDR3 is 18 amino acids. The CDR3 loop is CASSANSGTSGSMYEQYF. DNA of the CDR3: TGTGCCAGCAGCGCTAATTCCGGGACTAGCGGGAGTATGTACGAGCAGTACTTC.

This clone was counted once. V is TRBV7-2 and J is TRBJ2-7, with D possibly matching TRBD2 (5 bases). The CDR3 totals 14 residues. Germline CDR1 and CDR2: SGHTA and FQGNSA. V was pared by 3 bases and J by 7 bases, with 16 bases between. CDR3 sequence: CASSFGLAPSEQYF. The CDR3 DNA is TGTGCCAGCAGCTTCGGGCTAGCTCCTTCGGAGCAGTACTTC. Complete variable domain (other parts from reference TRBV7-2 and TRBJ2-7): GAGVSQSPSNKVTEKGKDVELRCDPISGHTALYWYRQSLGQGLEFLIYFQGNSAPDKSGLPSDRFSAERTGGSVSTLTIQRTQQEDSAVYLCASSFGLAPSEQYFGPGTRLTVT.

The CDR3 bases are TGTGCCAGCAGCCAGAGGACTAGCGGGGGGTTCTCCTACGAGCAGTACGTC. This encodes CASSQRTSGGFSYEQYV. The rearrangement uses TRBV4-2 and TRBJ2-7; 14 bases are a match to TRBD2. This CDR3 has 17 amino acids. V shed 3 bases and J 0 bases; nucleotides not matched to a gene: 4. Per germline, CDR1 LGHNA and CDR2 YNFKEQ.

With respect to this clone: The sample has other DNA sequences that encode this CDR3 too. This chain connects TRBV5-4 to TRBJ1-1; D possibly corresponds to TRBD1 (5 bases). Per the germline V gene, CDR1 is SGHNT and CDR2 is YYREEE (reference sequence). The CDR3 length is 14 residues. V was trimmed by 0 bases and J by 3 bases, leaving 9 bases between them. In DNA form, the CDR3 reads TGTGCCAGCAGCTTGGGGGGGAGGGACACTGAAGCTTTCTTT. It yields the protein CASSLGGRDTEAFF.

The rearrangement links TRBV4-2 to TRBJ2-3; 15 bases are shared with TRBD2. The germline gives CDR1 LGHNA, CDR2 YNFKEQ. There are 15 residues in the CDR3. V lost 3 bases, J lost 6 bases, and 1 base stayed unmatched. CDR3 coding DNA: TGTGCCAGCAGCCACGGACTAGCGGGGGGGGATACGCAGTATTTT. It is translated as CASSHGLAGGDTQYF.

V gene TRBV9 combines with J gene TRBJ2-1; the D gene is possibly TRBD1 (6 bases). Germline V CDR1 and CDR2: SGDLS, YYNGEE. The CDR3 extends over 13 amino acids. V dropped 3 bases and J dropped 4 bases, with 8 bases sitting between them. The CDR3 coding sequence is TGTGCCAGCAGCGCCGGACAGTACAATGAGCAGTTCTTC. This sequence encodes CASSAGQYNEQFF.

The chain links TRBV28 to TRBJ1-6, with a tentative D call TRBD1 (5 bases). This CDR3 is built from 12 residues. CDR1 and CDR2 (germline): MDHEN, SYDVKM. The ends were cut back, 6 bases at V and 9 bases at J, with 9 bases in the middle. The DNA of the CDR3 is TGTGCCAGCAGCCGGGGGGGTTCACCCCTCCACTTT. As protein: CASSRGGSPLHF.

This clone was seen a few times. V gene TRBV5-1 combines with J gene TRBJ1-1; TRBD1 matches at 7 bases. After removal of 4 bases from V and 1 base from J, the junction contained 1 base not matched to a gene. Germline V gives CDR1 SGHRS, CDR2 YFSETQ. The CDR3 is made up of 13 amino acids. The CDR3 here is CASSGTENTEAFF. The CDR3 nucleotides read TGCGCCAGCAGCGGGACAGAGAACACTGAAGCTTTCTTT. Together with reference TRBV5-1 and TRBJ1-1, the CDR3 gives the full variable domain: KAGVTQTPRYLIKTRGQQVTLSCSPISGHRSVSWYQQTPGQGLQFLFEYFSETQRNKGNFPGRFSGRQFSNSRSEMNVSTLELGDSALYLCASSGTENTEAFFGQGTRLTVV.

The DNA for the CDR3 is TGTGCCAGCAGCTTTCTACCCTGGGACACAAACAATGAGCAGTTCTTC. Translated, it gives CASSFLPWDTNNEQFF. The chain employs TRBV7-3 and TRBJ2-1; weak D call: TRBD1 (6 bases). Trimming removed 3 bases from V and 5 bases from J, with 17 bases in between. The CDR3 contains 16 residues. Germline lookup yields CDR1 SGHTA and CDR2 FQGTGA.

The chain employs TRBV2 and TRBJ2-7; D is ambiguous. V lost 4 bases and J lost 3, with 7 bases in between. The CDR3 spans 12 residues. Germline values: CDR1 SNHLY, CDR2 FYNNEI. This CDR3 reads CASSVLIYEQYF. The CDR3 DNA reads as TGTGCCAGCAGTGTTCTAATCTACGAGCAGTACTTC.

In its sample, this clone was seen once. The chain recombines TRBV15 with TRBJ1-2; 8 bases fit TRBD1. After removal of 0 bases from V and 8 bases from J, the junction contained 14 bases not matched to a gene. This CDR3 region has 17 residues. Per germline, CDR1 LNHNV and CDR2 YYDKDF (reference sequence). This chain's CDR3 is CATSRDLGSGGEGGYTF. CDR3 nucleotide sequence: TGTGCCACCAGCAGAGATTTGGGTTCAGGGGGCGAGGGCGGCTACACCTTC.

This chain links TRBV19 with TRBJ2-5, with a weak D call TRBD2 (5 bases). Trimming shortened V by 10 bases and J by 5 bases, and 14 bases separated the two germline ends. Germline CDR1 reads LNHDA; CDR2 reads SQIVND (reference sequence). The CDR3 runs to 12 residues. The CDR3 coding sequence is TGTGCCAACTCGGGGTCATGGGAGACCCAGTACTTC. Translation: CANSGSWETQYF.

The chain is built from TRBV27 and TRBJ1-5; perhaps TRBD1 as D (6 bases). This CDR3 contains 17 residues. The V end was cut by 6 bases, the J end by 7 bases, with 25 bases between. CDR1 is MNHEY and CDR2 is SMNVEV in the germline V gene (reference sequence). The CDR3 DNA follows: TGTGCCAGCAGACCGAACGGTGAAGGGGGAATTTACCAGCCCCAGCATTTT. Translating it yields CASRPNGEGGIYQPQHF.

This chain connects TRBV19 to TRBJ1-2; possibly TRBD1 for D (5 bases). Trimming cost V 9 bases and J 5 bases, with 16 bases left between them. CDR1 is LNHDA and CDR2 is SQIVND in the germline V gene (reference sequence). CDR3 size: 13 residues. The CDR3, as DNA: TGTGCCAGCGAAACGTGGGGGGTATATGGCTACACCTTC. Translated, it gives CASETWGVYGYTF.

The chain employs TRBV10-3 and TRBJ2-7; the D is unclear. CDR1 ENHRY and CDR2 SYGVKD come from the germline V gene. CDR3 length: 14 amino acids. The V and J ends lost 0 bases and 6 bases respectively, with 12 bases between them. The CDR3 loop reads CAISESRQLGEQYF. DNA of the CDR3: TGTGCCATCAGTGAGTCGAGGCAGTTGGGCGAGCAGTACTTC.

This clone was detected a few times. The rearrangement joins TRBV2 to TRBJ1-2; TRBD1 aligns across 9 bases. Germline V gene data show CDR1 as SNHLY and CDR2 as FYNNEI. The ends lost 9 bases at V and 7 bases at J; junction bases unmatched: 9. The CDR3 is 13 residues long. The CDR3 loop is CARRGQGTSGYTF. The CDR3 DNA sequence: TGTGCCAGACGAGGACAGGGGACGAGTGGCTACACCTTC. Together with reference TRBV2 and TRBJ1-2, the CDR3 gives the full variable domain: EPEVTQTPSHQVTQMGQEVILRCVPISNHLYFYWYRQILGQKVEFLVSFYNNEISEKSEIFDDQFSVERPDGSNFTLKIRSTKLEDSAMYFCARRGQGTSGYTFGSGTRLTVV.

The CDR3 region is CASSSDRSYNEQFF. The CDR3 DNA follows: TGTGCCAGCAGCTCGGACAGGTCCTACAATGAGCAGTTCTTC. V and J are TRBV11-2 and TRBJ2-1; TRBD1 matches 7 bases. Germline trimming cut 4 bases from V and 1 base from J; bases unmatched to any gene: 1. The CDR3 is 14 amino acids. Germline assignment: CDR1 SGHAT and CDR2 FQNNGV.

This rearrangement joins TRBV5-1 to TRBJ1-1; 8 nucleotides line up with TRBD1. The V and J ends lost 4 bases and 6 bases, in that order; junction bases with no gene match: 11. Germline loops: CDR1 SGHRS, CDR2 YFSETQ. This CDR3 contains 15 residues. In nucleotides, the CDR3 is TGCGCCAGCAGCGCGAGACAGGGGTCGGGGGCTGAAGCTTTCTTT. Its protein product is CASSARQGSGAEAFF.

V gene TRBV7-6 combines with J gene TRBJ2-1, with TRBD2 matching over 8 bases. This CDR3 has 16 amino acids. Trimming cost V 1 base and J 7 bases; bases outside gene matches: 9. The germline CDR1 and CDR2 sequences are SGHVS and FNYEAQ. Written as DNA, the CDR3 is TGTGCCAGCAGCTTAGTTTCCAGCGGGAGAAGAAATGAGCAGTTCTTC. Translated: CASSLVSSGRRNEQFF.

This clone has a single count. This chain uses TRBV23-1 with TRBJ2-3; D may be TRBD2 (6 bases). TRBV23-1 is flagged as an ORF with uncertain function. With 5 bases removed from V and 3 bases from J, the gap between germline ends came to 6 bases. This CDR3 has 12 amino acids. The CDR3 region is CASSGGTDTQYF. The CDR3 DNA reads as TGCGCCAGCAGTGGGGGGACAGATACGCAGTATTTT.

This rearrangement joins TRBV28 to TRBJ1-4, with 11 bases lining up with TRBD1. In germline, CDR1 is MDHEN, CDR2 SYDVKM. V gave up 6 bases and J gave up 8 bases; unmatched junction bases: 8. The CDR3 has 15 amino acids. In DNA, the CDR3 is TGTGCCAGCAGCCACTTGGGGACAGGGGGGGAAAAACTGTTTTTT. It specifies CASSHLGTGGEKLFF.

V usage is TRBV18 and J usage is TRBJ1-3, with D tentatively TRBD1 (6 bases). The CDR3 is made up of 16 amino acids. CDR1 is KGHSH and CDR2 is LQKENI in the germline V gene. The V end was cut by 4 bases, the J end by 8 bases, with 21 bases between. CDR3 sequence: CASSRFQGRGEDTIYF. Here the CDR3 DNA reads TGTGCCAGCTCACGATTCCAGGGCAGGGGCGAGGACACCATATATTTT.

The chain uses TRBV7-3 and TRBJ1-3; D may be TRBD1 (5 bases). Trimming took 5 bases from V and 0 from J, leaving 20 bases between them. CDR3 size: 18 residues. The germline gives CDR1 SGHTA, CDR2 FQGTGA. The CDR3 nucleotides read TGTGCCAGCAGCCTCACCCCCCCGGGCGGGGGCTCTGGAAACACCATATATTTT. It codes for CASSLTPPGGGSGNTIYF.

To note about this clone: This sample includes further DNA sequences coding for the same CDR3. The chain carries TRBV9 and TRBJ2-1; D possibly corresponds to TRBD2 (6 bases). V was clipped by 4 bases and J by 2 bases, with 10 bases between them. From germline, CDR1 is SGDLS and CDR2 YYNGEE. The CDR3 loop spans 14 amino acids. CDR3 in amino acids: CASSPGRTYNEQFF. CDR3 nucleotide sequence: TGTGCCAGCAGCCCAGGGAGGACCTACAATGAGCAGTTCTTC. Supplemented by reference TRBV9 and TRBJ2-1, the full variable domain reads DSGVTQTPKHLITATGQRVTLRCSPRSGDLSVYWYQQSLDQGLQFLIQYYNGEERAKGNILERFSAQQFPDLHSELNLSSLELGDSALYFCASSPGRTYNEQFFGPGTRLTVL.

The J gene is TRBJ2-5, the V gene TRBV6-5; D is perhaps TRBD2 (5 bases). This CDR3 contains 11 residues. The V gene's germline CDR1 is MNHEY and CDR2 SVGAGI. Trimming cost V 8 bases and J 5 bases, with 9 bases left between them. CDR3 DNA sequence: TGTGCCAGCCTACGAGGGGAGACCCAGTACTTC. This translates into CASLRGETQYF.